Below, 2 T cell receptor beta chains from the same sample are listed, as sequenced in a study of OX40 agonist ivuxolimab in advanced cancers. Profiling relied on immunoSEQ multiplex PCR, and the TCRdb table lists in-frame clones only, not all of them. This table has around 67,000 clones, approximately 88% appearing once. This specimen consisted of CD4+ or CD8+ T cells sorted from blood, obtained in a trial of the OX40 agonist ivuxolimab. The receptor set was obtained from an adult with an advanced solid tumor such as melanoma, head and neck, liver or kidney cancer.

The chain combines TRBV7-3 with TRBJ2-1, with 13 nucleotides matching TRBD2. This CDR3 is built from 16 residues. Unmatched junction bases numbered 8, after V lost 4 bases and J lost 8 bases. Germline V gives CDR1 SGHTA, CDR2 FQGTGA. CDR3 sequence reads: CASSSSGLAGVYEQFF. CDR3 bases: TGTGCCAGCAGCTCCTCCGGACTAGCGGGAGTGTATGAGCAGTTCTTC. Complete variable domain (other parts from reference TRBV7-3 and TRBJ2-1): GAGVSQTPSNKVTEKGKYVELRCDPISGHTALYWYRQSLGQGPEFLIYFQGTGAADDSGLPNDRFFAVRPEGSVSTLKIQRTERGDSAVYLCASSSSGLAGVYEQFFGPGTRLTVL.

J is TRBJ2-7 and V is TRBV6-1; D gene uncertain. Germline V gene lookup returns CDR1 MNHNS and CDR2 SASEGT. The CDR3 extends over 15 amino acids. V was trimmed by 3 bases and J by 0 bases, leaving 12 bases between them. CDR3 nucleotide sequence: TGTGCCAGCAGTGACTTAAGGATGTTCTCCTACGAGCAGTACTTC. This encodes CASSDLRMFSYEQYF.